Listed below are T cell receptor beta chains from one sample, sequenced in a study of shared clonotypes between healthy human individuals. Repertoires were generated with immunoSEQ multiplex PCR, while TCRdb's copy carries only in-frame clones and drops some. The sample yields about 180,000 clones, 90% to 95% seen once. Input material: naive CD4+ T cells sorted from blood. All receptors derive from a woman aged 25 to 39 in good health. CDR3s include the opening cysteine and the closing phenylalanine or tryptophan.

J,V,CDR3
TRBJ2-7,TRBV7-9,CASSPDRGGQGAYEQYF
TRBJ1-2,TRBV5-4,CASSLLLRGMDGYTF
TRBJ2-1,TRBV7-9,CASRRSTGGSYNEQFF
TRBJ1-1,TRBV7-5,CASSEFEGIGVIEAFF
TRBJ2-3,TRBV7-2,CASSRRAGSGGDTQYF
TRBJ1-5,TRBV28,CASSLIGGNNQPQHF
TRBJ2-7,TRBV2,CASSETLRRTTSEQYF
TRBJ2-7,TRBV14,CASSPGGGTYEQYF
TRBJ2-3,TRBV19,CASSIDLDRGLDTQYF
TRBJ1-2,TRBV6-5,CASSYYFGTDNYGYTF
TRBJ1-2,TRBV5-1,CASSFPGKGRKNYGYTF
TRBJ2-1,TRBV7-9,CASSLTSSRDNEQFF
TRBJ2-3,TRBV7-9,CASSPPDTPVHTQYF
TRBJ2-5,TRBV5-6,CASSLFGPGGGQYF
TRBJ1-5,TRBV6-5,CASSSDRYLSNQPQHF
TRBJ2-2,TRBV27,CASIGYTGELFF
TRBJ2-4,TRBV28,CASSLMLAGVVNIQYF
TRBJ1-1,TRBV5-6,CASGTPNTEAFF
TRBJ2-5,TRBV19,CASSTSGQGAVTQYF